One and the same sample provided the 16 T cell receptor beta chains below, sequenced in a study of T cell responses to AZD1222 COVID-19 vaccine. TCRdb's table, derived via immunoSEQ multiplex PCR, lists solely in-frame clones and lacks some. The top ten clones hold 5.1% of a sample with over 130,000 clones, around 93% of them seen once. Sequences were derived from peripheral blood, sampled on day 0 of AZD1222 vaccination. The source of these receptors is an adult in good health.

The chain is built from TRBV7-9 and TRBJ1-1; no clear D gene. Trimming removed 3 bases at V and 4 bases at J, with 24 bases between. Germline V lookup: CDR1 SEHNR, CDR2 FQNEAQ (reference sequence). This CDR3 has 18 residues. This CDR3 is CASSFGTSKTSLGTEAFF. The DNA for the CDR3 is TGTGCCAGCAGCTTCGGAACATCGAAAACTTCCTTGGGCACTGAAGCTTTCTTT.

This chain uses TRBV29-1 with TRBJ1-2, with TRBD1 identical over 7 bases. Germline lookup yields CDR1 SQVTM and CDR2 ANQGSEA. The CDR3 totals 15 residues. The V segment lost 3 bases and the J segment 5 bases; nucleotides outside the gene matches: 12. Here the CDR3 DNA reads TGCAGCGTTGATCCTGAGGGGGCCGGAGGATATGGCTACACCTTC. It is translated as CSVDPEGAGGYGYTF.

The V and J genes are TRBV27 and TRBJ2-6; unclear D gene. This CDR3 is built from 15 residues. CDR1 and CDR2 from the germline V gene are MNHEY and SMNVEV (reference sequence). Trimming stripped 3 bases from V and 0 bases from J, with 6 bases between. DNA of the CDR3: TGTGCCAGCAGTTTGATTTCCTCTGGGGCCAACGTCCTGACTTTC. This gives the protein CASSLISSGANVLTF.

This clone was seen a handful of times. V gene TRBV30 combines with J gene TRBJ1-5; D ambiguous. The CDR3 consists of 15 residues. The germline V gene encodes CDR1 GTSNPN and CDR2 SVGIG (reference sequence). Trimming pared 1 base from V and 0 bases from J, leaving 10 bases between. The CDR3 DNA sequence: TGTGCCTGGAGTGAGGACGGGCATAGCAATCAGCCCCAGCATTTT. Its translation is CAWSEDGHSNQPQHF.

The chain employs TRBV7-3 and TRBJ2-3; 11 bases line up with TRBD2. Germline trimming cut 5 bases from V and 2 bases from J; bases unmatched to any gene: 6. Germline V gene sequence: CDR1 SGHTA, CDR2 FQGTGA. The CDR3 length is 16 residues. CDR3 region: CASSRGTSGHTDTQYF. The CDR3 region has the DNA TGTGCCAGCAGCCGAGGGACTAGCGGACACACAGATACGCAGTATTTT.

There are a few counts of this clone. The chain has TRBV9 and TRBJ2-7; D possibly corresponds to TRBD2 (6 bases). V was shortened by 0 bases and J by 4 bases, with 14 bases between the two germline ends. The CDR3 extends over 15 amino acids. Germline-derived CDR1 and CDR2 are SGDLS and YYNGEE. The CDR3, as DNA: TGTGCCAGCAGCGTAGGGGGCCTAGCGACTTACGAGCAGTACTTC. Translating it yields CASSVGGLATYEQYF.

The chain employs TRBV7-9 and TRBJ1-2, with D perhaps matching TRBD1 (5 bases). This CDR3 has 14 residues. The V gene lost 0 bases and the J gene lost 7 bases, with 12 bases spanning the gap. Germline CDR1 SEHNR, CDR2 FQNEAQ (reference sequence). DNA for the CDR3: TGTGCCAGCAGCTTAGCGGGCAGGGTCGGTGGCTACACCTTC. This gives the protein CASSLAGRVGGYTF.

V gene TRBV4-2 combines with J gene TRBJ2-3, with 8 bases fitting TRBD2. V was pared by 5 bases and J by 1 base, with 5 bases of the junction left unmatched. The CDR3 totals 15 residues. Germline V lookup: CDR1 LGHNA, CDR2 YNFKEQ. This CDR3 is CASSSILAGTDTQYF. The DNA for the CDR3 is TGTGCCAGCAGCTCGATACTAGCGGGCACAGATACGCAGTATTTT.

This rearrangement joins TRBV7-9 to TRBJ2-7, with D possibly being TRBD1 (6 bases). Deletions cut 2 bases from V and 5 bases from J, with 13 bases between. The germline V gene encodes CDR1 SEHNR and CDR2 FQNEAQ (reference sequence). The CDR3 loop spans 14 amino acids. The CDR3 DNA reads as TGTGCCAGCAGCTTAATACAGGGTAGGAACGAGCAGTACTTC. This translates into CASSLIQGRNEQYF.

V is TRBV7-9 and J is TRBJ2-7; no reliable D call. Trimming pared 1 base from V and 3 bases from J, leaving 7 bases between. The V gene's germline CDR1 is SEHNR and CDR2 FQNEAQ (reference sequence). The CDR3 spans 13 residues. The CDR3 here is CASSLGQIYEQYF. The CDR3 DNA is TGTGCCAGCAGCTTAGGCCAAATCTACGAGCAGTACTTC.

The chain uses TRBV6-6 and TRBJ1-1; the match to TRBD1 covers 9 bases. Germline V gene sequence: CDR1 MNHNY, CDR2 SVGAGI (reference sequence). The length of the CDR3 is 14 residues. V lost 5 bases, J lost 4 bases, and 5 bases stayed unmatched. CDR3 in amino acids: CASSRDRDFTEAFF. The CDR3 DNA sequence: TGTGCCAGCAGTCGGGACAGGGATTTCACTGAAGCTTTCTTT.

This chain uses TRBV2 with TRBJ1-2; D not certain. Trimming removed 7 bases at V and 1 base at J, with 16 bases between. This CDR3 has 15 residues. Germline CDR1 SNHLY, CDR2 FYNNEI. The CDR3 reads CASKGNTNLNYGYTF. As DNA, the CDR3 is TGTGCCAGCAAGGGTAACACCAACCTTAACTATGGCTACACCTTC.

The rearrangement joins TRBV27 to TRBJ2-7; tentatively, D is TRBD1 (5 bases). From germline, CDR1 is MNHEY and CDR2 SMNVEV (reference sequence). V lost 6 bases and J 5 bases, leaving 17 bases between the germline ends. The CDR3 is 14 amino acids. CDR3 region: CASRDTGRVNEQYF. The CDR3 DNA reads as TGTGCCAGCAGGGATACCGGCAGGGTCAACGAGCAGTACTTC.

This chain joins TRBV7-9 and TRBJ2-2; TRBD2 might be the D (5 bases). V was trimmed by 0 bases and J by 5 bases, leaving 10 bases between them. Germline CDR1 SEHNR, CDR2 FQNEAQ (reference sequence). This CDR3 comprises 15 residues. CDR3: CASSLAGVGTGELFF. The CDR3 nucleotides read TGTGCCAGCAGCTTAGCGGGAGTAGGAACCGGGGAGCTGTTTTTT.

The chain carries TRBV14 and TRBJ2-7, with no clear D. This CDR3 is built from 13 residues. The V end lost 1 base, the J end lost 4 bases, and 8 bases lay between the germline ends. CDR1 SGHDN and CDR2 FVKESK come from the germline V gene. In nucleotides, the CDR3 is TGTGCCAGCAGCCAAGTGAGGCAGTACGAGCAGTACTTC. Protein sequence: CASSQVRQYEQYF.

J is TRBJ2-1 and V is TRBV5-1, with 10 positions matching TRBD2. This CDR3 spans 16 amino acids. The ends lost 6 bases at V and 5 bases at J; junction bases unmatched: 11. CDR1 and CDR2 from the germline V gene are SGHRS and YFSETQ. This chain's CDR3 is CASTRSSGRDHNEQFF. CDR3 bases: TGCGCCAGCACCCGGTCCAGCGGGAGGGACCACAATGAGCAGTTCTTC.